This T cell receptor beta chain was retrieved from a study of T cell changes during pregnancy in multiple sclerosis. Trimming cost V 2 bases and J 6 bases; bases outside gene matches: 5. The CDR3 covers 15 residues. CDR1 SGHKS and CDR2 YYEKEE come from the germline V gene (reference sequence). TCRdb keeps only in-frame clones here, not all; method: immunoSEQ multiplex PCR. The sample lists 70,000 to 80,000 clones, approximately 86% occurring once. The rearrangement joins TRBV5-5 to TRBJ1-5; TRBD1 agrees at 10 bases. This clonotype was obtained from a female donor with multiple sclerosis, enrolled in a pregnancy study. This material consisted of peripheral blood, taken before pregnancy. CDR3: CASSFRDRGGQPQHF. CDR3 DNA: TGTGCCAGCAGCTTCCGGGACAGGGGTGGTCAGCCCCAGCATTTT.